The rows below give T cell receptor beta chains drawn from one sample of a study of CD8 T cells in ankylosing spondylitis. TCRdb re-called the 5' RACE reads with MiXCR, one entry per CDR3 protein. The sample shows about 250,000 distinct CDR3 sequences, about 30% of them seen only once. Sequencing was done on a sample of blood, either unsorted or a sorted T cell fraction (not recorded which). Receptors were obtained from a male donor with ankylosing spondylitis or in good health (not recorded which). The CDR3 runs from the conserved cysteine through the conserved F or W. Each record gives: CDR3 length, V gene, J gene, D gene, clone size, CDR3 DNA, CDR3 protein. A D gene is named only where the DNA matches it firmly. Size values are once, few and many counts, or a class for expanded clones, and some rows have none.

length: 16; V: TRBV7-9; J: TRBJ2-2; D: TRBD2; size: -; DNA: TGTGCCAGCAGCTTCCAGCGGGGGGGCAGCACCGGGGAGCTGTTTTTT; CDR3: CASSFQRGGSTGELFF
length: 13; V: TRBV12-3/TRBV12-4; J: TRBJ2-3; D: -; size: few; DNA: TGTGCCAGCAGTTCGGACTGGGGTGATACGCAGTATTTT; CDR3: CASSSDWGDTQYF
length: 16; V: TRBV10-3; J: TRBJ2-1; D: TRBD2; size: few; DNA: TGTGCCATCAGGTCTAGCGGGGGGCCGCCCCGCGATGAGCAGTTCTTC; CDR3: CAIRSSGGPPRDEQFF
length: 18; V: TRBV12-3/TRBV12-4; J: TRBJ1-3; D: -; size: few; DNA: TGTGCCAGCAGTTTCGGTTCCGGGGTCCGGTACTCTGGAAACACCATATATTTT; CDR3: CASSFGSGVRYSGNTIYF
length: 13; V: TRBV20-1; J: TRBJ2-7; D: -; size: -; DNA: TGCAGTGCTAGAGATCGGTATAGCTACGAGCAGTACTTC; CDR3: CSARDRYSYEQYF
length: 14; V: TRBV5-1; J: TRBJ2-3; D: -; size: -; DNA: TGCGCCAGCAGTAGACAGGATTTCACAGATACGCAGTATTTT; CDR3: CASSRQDFTDTQYF
length: 12; V: TRBV29-1; J: TRBJ2-7; D: TRBD1; size: -; DNA: TGCAGCGCCCAGACAGGGGAAAACGAGCAGTACTTC; CDR3: CSAQTGENEQYF
length: 12; V: TRBV15; J: TRBJ2-3; D: -; size: -; DNA: TGTGCCACCAGCAGAGACCGGGGAAAGCAGTATTTT; CDR3: CATSRDRGKQYF
length: 14; V: TRBV7-2; J: TRBJ1-5; D: -; size: -; DNA: TGTGCCAGCAGCCCCGGGCAGGCCAATCAGCCCCAGCATTTT; CDR3: CASSPGQANQPQHF
length: 11; V: TRBV24-1; J: TRBJ2-5; D: -; size: few; DNA: TGTGCCACCAGTGATGAGGAGACCCAGTACTTC; CDR3: CATSDEETQYF
length: 13; V: TRBV20-1; J: TRBJ2-7; D: -; size: few; DNA: TGCAGTGCTCCGGACAGCCTTGGGTACGAGCAGTACTTC; CDR3: CSAPDSLGYEQYF
length: 13; V: TRBV7-8; J: TRBJ2-7; D: -; size: -; DNA: TGTGCCAGCAGCCTAGGGTTTAGGTACGAGCAGTACTTC; CDR3: CASSLGFRYEQYF
length: 12; V: TRBV6-6; J: TRBJ2-1; D: -; size: few; DNA: TGTGCCAGCGGGGATGAGTTGTGGGAGCAGTTCTTC; CDR3: CASGDELWEQFF